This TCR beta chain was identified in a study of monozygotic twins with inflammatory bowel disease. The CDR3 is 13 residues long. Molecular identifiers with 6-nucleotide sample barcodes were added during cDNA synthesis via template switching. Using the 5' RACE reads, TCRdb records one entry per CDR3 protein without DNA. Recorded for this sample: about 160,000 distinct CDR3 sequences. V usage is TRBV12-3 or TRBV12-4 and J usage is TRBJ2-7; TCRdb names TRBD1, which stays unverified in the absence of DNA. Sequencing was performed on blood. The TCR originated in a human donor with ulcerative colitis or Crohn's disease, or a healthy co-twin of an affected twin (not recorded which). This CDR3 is CASSNQGAGEQYF.